The 15 T cell receptor beta chains given below trace back to one sample, sequenced in a study of human T cells and chemical hapten exposure (dated by TCRdb to 2020 to 2022). Library preparation was by RACE. Reads for this sample came from a NextSeq 500. TCRdb applied fastp at Q25 and MiXCR to the public reads, then kept only in-frame beta chains. Rows with a matching CDR3 protein are joined into one entry that keeps the most common DNA and genes. This sample gives about 180,000 distinct CDR3 sequences in total; 30% of them show up just once. The top ten clones comprise just under 3% of the sample. According to the study, the label for this sample's time point signals: pre-sensitization, week 0. According to the study, the label for this sample's treatment or condition signals: therapeutic diphenylcyclopropenone sensitization with weekly scalp DPC. The sample consisted of whole blood, taken in connection with sensitization to the hapten diphenylcyclopropenone (DPC). All receptors derive from a woman aged 25 to 39 with alopecia areata. Some clones in this sample may be carry-over from other donors' samples.

This chain links TRBV7-9 with TRBJ1-6; D is unresolved. Germline assignment: CDR1 SEHNR and CDR2 FQNEAQ (reference sequence). The CDR3 has 15 residues. V gave up 0 bases and J gave up 10 bases, with 13 bases separating them. The CDR3 DNA follows: TGTGCCAGCAGCTTAGCGAGGAGTGGTTTGTCACCCCTCCACTTT. This encodes CASSLARSGLSPLHF. Using reference TRBV7-9 and TRBJ1-6 for the parts outside the CDR3, the full variable domain is DTGVSQNPRHKITKRGQNVTFRCDPISEHNRLYWYRQTLGQGPEFLTYFQNEAQLEKSRLLSDRFSAERPKGSFSTLEIQRTEQGDSAMYLCASSLARSGLSPLHFGNGTRLTVT.

The chain couples TRBV7-6 to TRBJ2-5; D uncertain. The germline gives CDR1 SGHVS, CDR2 FNYEAQ. The CDR3 contains 13 residues. V was clipped by 5 bases and J by 2 bases, with 9 bases between them. CDR3 loop: CASSRALQETQYF. Here the CDR3 DNA reads TGTGCCAGCAGCCGGGCCTTACAAGAGACCCAGTACTTC.

This chain connects TRBV18 to TRBJ1-2, with D maybe TRBD1 (6 bases). Germline-derived CDR1 and CDR2 are KGHSH and LQKENI. V lost 3 bases, J lost 3 bases, and 11 bases lay in between. CDR3 size: 14 residues. CDR3 protein: CASSPQDRDYGYTF. The CDR3 DNA reads as TGTGCCAGCTCACCTCAGGACAGAGACTATGGCTACACCTTC.

The chain employs TRBV28 and TRBJ2-1; 10 bases line up with TRBD2. The CDR3 spans 18 residues. Germline V gives CDR1 MDHEN, CDR2 SYDVKM. Losses at the gene ends were 5 bases for V and 3 bases for J; bases not matched to a gene: 13. CDR3: CASSPRQAAGGIYNEQFF. The CDR3 DNA reads as TGTGCCAGCAGTCCCAGGCAGGCAGCGGGGGGGATCTACAATGAGCAGTTCTTC.

This clonotype was counted only a few times. The V gene is TRBV6-5, the J gene TRBJ2-5; no clear D. Between the trimmed V and J ends, which lost 2 bases and 4 bases, there was a span of 11 bases. The CDR3 has 14 residues. Per the germline V gene, CDR1 is MNHEY and CDR2 is SVGAGI. CDR3 protein: CASSYSKLVETQYF. CDR3 nucleotides: TGTGCCAGCAGTTACAGTAAATTGGTAGAGACCCAGTACTTC.

This sequence joins TRBV29-1 and TRBJ2-1; 8 nucleotides match TRBD2. The V and J ends lost 0 bases and 8 bases, in that order; junction bases with no gene match: 9. The CDR3 consists of 15 residues. The V gene's germline CDR1 is SQVTM and CDR2 ANQGSEA. The CDR3 spells CSVEDRGLARDEQFF. In nucleotides, the CDR3 is TGCAGCGTTGAAGATCGAGGACTAGCTAGGGATGAGCAGTTCTTC.

The chain recombines TRBV20-1 with TRBJ1-6; TRBD1 is a possible D gene (5 bases). This CDR3 is 12 amino acids long. The germline V gene encodes CDR1 DFQATT and CDR2 SNEGSKA (reference sequence). Trimming left V 3 bases short and J 9 bases short, with 9 bases between. In nucleotides, the CDR3 is TGCAGTGCTAGTAACCAGGGTTCACCCCTCCACTTT. It yields the protein CSASNQGSPLHF.

The gene calls are TRBV27 and TRBJ2-3; D may be TRBD1 (6 bases). CDR1 and CDR2 from the germline V gene are MNHEY and SMNVEV (reference sequence). Trimming took 5 bases from V and 2 from J, leaving 11 bases between them. The CDR3 consists of 14 residues. The CDR3 region is CASSRQVSTDTQYF. The CDR3 DNA follows: TGTGCCAGCAGTCGACAGGTGTCCACAGATACGCAGTATTTT.

This clonotype appeared a few times. V and J are TRBV11-2 and TRBJ2-2; weak D call: TRBD1 (6 bases). Trimming pared 0 bases from V and 8 bases from J, leaving 10 bases between. CDR3 size: 14 residues. Germline CDR1 reads SGHAT; CDR2 reads FQNNGV. The CDR3 here is CASSLDPRGGELFF. CDR3 sequence (DNA): TGTGCCAGCAGCTTAGATCCCAGGGGAGGGGAGCTGTTTTTT.

The chain has TRBV2 and TRBJ2-1; D possibly corresponds to TRBD2 (5 bases). Trimming left V 6 bases short and J 4 bases short, with 13 bases between. Germline V gives CDR1 SNHLY, CDR2 FYNNEI. The CDR3 contains 14 residues. The CDR3 loop is CASRRGSTYNEQFF. The CDR3 DNA follows: TGTGCCAGCAGACGCGGGTCCACATACAATGAGCAGTTCTTC.

This clonotype was seen a single time. This rearrangement joins TRBV29-1 to TRBJ2-6, with 16 positions matching TRBD2. The V gene's germline CDR1 is SQVTM and CDR2 ANQGSEA. Losses at the gene ends were 7 bases for V and 2 bases for J; bases not matched to a gene: 8. The CDR3 consists of 18 residues. CDR3 sequence (DNA): TGCAGCGCAACCTCCGGGACTAGCGGGAGGGCTGGGGCCAACGTCCTGACTTTC. Its translation is CSATSGTSGRAGANVLTF.

V and J are TRBV29-1 and TRBJ2-7, with 9 nucleotides matching TRBD1. Germline trimming cut 4 bases from V and 5 bases from J; bases unmatched to any gene: 6. The length of the CDR3 is 13 residues. Germline CDR1 SQVTM, CDR2 ANQGSEA. The CDR3, as DNA: TGCAGCGTTGGGGGACAGGGAAGGGACGAGCAGTACTTC. This sequence encodes CSVGGQGRDEQYF.

A few counts support this clonotype. The gene calls are TRBV6-5 and TRBJ1-3; no clear D gene. The V gene lost 2 bases and the J gene lost 2 bases, with 13 bases spanning the gap. The CDR3 has 16 amino acids. From germline, CDR1 is MNHEY and CDR2 SVGAGI. CDR3 sequence reads: CASSYGQVGPGNTIYF. In nucleotides, the CDR3 is TGTGCCAGCAGTTACGGGCAGGTCGGACCTGGAAACACCATATATTTT.

This chain connects TRBV5-1 to TRBJ2-3; D is perhaps TRBD2 (6 bases). CDR1 and CDR2 (germline): SGHRS, YFSETQ. The germline V and J ends were trimmed by 4 bases and 2 bases, with 11 bases remaining between them. The CDR3 is 14 residues long. The CDR3 spells CASSSAGYTDTQYF. The CDR3 DNA reads TGCGCCAGCAGCAGCGCGGGATACACAGATACGCAGTATTTT.

This sequence joins TRBV28 and TRBJ1-2; no firm D call. The CDR3 spans 11 residues. From germline, CDR1 is MDHEN and CDR2 SYDVKM. Trimming pared 10 bases from V and 2 bases from J, leaving 8 bases between. The CDR3 reads CAIALNYGYTF. In DNA, the CDR3 is TGTGCCATCGCCCTAAACTATGGCTACACCTTC.